In its sample, the clone carrying this TCR beta chain was seen many times. Its matching antigen is unknown. The sample originates from a study of breast tumors, draining lymph nodes, adjacent tissues. Findings of the study overall: Tumor repertoires ranked between lymph nodes and nontumor tissue in diversity, with V and J gene preferences.

TCRdb re-derived calls from the multiplex PCR reads in MiXCR, one entry per CDR3 protein. This sample has 140,000 or so distinct CDR3 sequences, with around a third found just once. Breast cancer patients provided tissue from their axillary draining lymph nodes. CDR3 size: 15 residues. The ends lost 5 bases at V and 0 bases at J; junction bases unmatched: 5. This TCR was recovered from a female donor with breast cancer. Some clones in this sample may be carry-over from other donors' samples. The sequencing sample was made of axillary lymph node tissue. The chain recombines TRBV12-3 or TRBV12-4 with TRBJ2-3, with 7 bases that match TRBD1. The CDR3 loop reads CASSIQGSSTDTQYF. The CDR3 bases are TGTGCCAGCAGTATACAGGGGTCTAGCACAGATACGCAGTATTTT.